The present T cell receptor beta chain was sequenced within a study of post-analysis software for immune sequencing data. On the study more broadly: Courses of disease covered relapsing-remitting, secondary progressive and progressive-relapsing multiple sclerosis.

As for this clonotype: Its antigen is still unknown.

Points from the study as a whole: About five TRBV segments, including TRBV5-6, TRBV5-1 and TRBV20-1, were more frequent in patients than controls. Significantly decreased normalized Chao1 diversity was recorded for multiple sclerosis patients relative to controls.

Per the germline V gene, CDR1 is SGHRS and CDR2 is YFSETQ. Between the trimmed V and J ends, which lost 5 bases and 6 bases, there was a span of 11 bases. CDR3 length: 12 amino acids. Unique molecular identifiers were carried by the TCR beta cDNA libraries. TCRdb reprocessed the PCR reads via MiXCR and lists one record per CDR3 protein. This table has hundreds of thousands of distinct CDR3 sequences, 30% appearing once. The sample consisted of blood. The V call is TRBV5-1, the J call TRBJ1-2; D ambiguous. The source is a girl aged 5-17 years with multiple sclerosis. CDR3 protein: CASRSGSHGYTF. CDR3 bases: TGCGCCAGCAGGTCCGGTAGCCATGGCTACACCTTC.